These 21 T cell receptor beta chains were sequenced from one sample in a study of shared clonotypes between healthy human individuals. Some clones are missing from TCRdb's copy, which holds only in-frame ones; the method was immunoSEQ multiplex PCR. Seen here are over a million clones, 78% observed once, and the top ten hold around 0.6%. The sequencing sample was made of memory CD4+ T cells from PBMCs. Subset noted: CD45RA-negative fraction. Receptors originate from a man younger than 30 in good health. Some clones in this sample may be carry-over from other donors' samples.

This sequence joins TRBV11-1 and TRBJ1-6; 10 nucleotides match TRBD1. V shed 5 bases and J 7 bases; nucleotides not matched to a gene: 2. Germline-derived CDR1 and CDR2 are SGHAT and FQDESV (reference sequence). CDR3 length: 14 residues. Here the CDR3 reads CASSGDRGNSPLHF. In DNA form, the CDR3 reads TGTGCCAGCAGCGGGGACAGGGGAAATTCACCCCTCCACTTT.

The chain carries TRBV21-1 and TRBJ1-1. TRBV21-1 is a documented pseudogene. The CDR3 is made up of 12 amino acids. CDR3 residues: CASRTVRTEAFF. The CDR3 DNA sequence: TGTGCCAGCCGGACGGTCCGCACTGAAGCTTTCTTT.

This clone has a handful of counts. CDR3 loop: CASSYSDYLDYGYTF. The CDR3 region has the DNA TGTGCCAGCAGTTACTCGGACTACCTAGACTATGGCTACACCTTC. The chain links TRBV6-6 to TRBJ1-2, with D uncertain. The V end was cut by 0 bases, the J end by 3 bases, with 11 bases between. The CDR3 loop spans 15 amino acids. The germline CDR1 and CDR2 sequences are MNHNY and SVGAGI (reference sequence).

This chain connects TRBV5-1 to TRBJ2-5, with a weak D call TRBD2 (7 bases). CDR3 size: 15 residues. V was cut by 0 bases and J by 5 bases, with 14 bases left in between. The germline V gene encodes CDR1 SGHRS and CDR2 YFSETQ. The CDR3 sequence is CASSLERGRGETQYF. CDR3 bases: TGCGCCAGCAGCTTGGAGCGTGGGAGGGGGGAGACCCAGTACTTC.

This chain connects TRBV11-2 to TRBJ2-1; 11 bases align to TRBD2. Trimming took 4 bases from V and 10 from J; bases not matched to a gene: 12. Germline V gene lookup returns CDR1 SGHAT and CDR2 FQNNGV. The CDR3 loop spans 16 amino acids. The DNA for the CDR3 is TGTGCCAGCAGCTCCTATACTAGCGGGAGTTCAAGCGAGCAGTTCTTC. This gives the protein CASSSYTSGSSSEQFF.

The genes are TRBV15 and TRBJ1-5; D gene ambiguous. Germline CDR1 is LNHNV and CDR2 is YYDKDF (reference sequence). This CDR3 comprises 16 residues. Trimming left V 1 base short and J 5 bases short, with 15 bases between. CDR3 amino acids: CATSRGMGEGDQPQHF. The CDR3 DNA sequence: TGTGCCACCAGCAGAGGGATGGGTGAGGGCGATCAGCCCCAGCATTTT.

The CDR3 DNA follows: TGTGCCAGCAGCCAAGATCAGGCCTACGAGTTCTTC. Protein product: CASSQDQAYEFF. The chain carries TRBV14 and TRBJ2-1, with D uncertain. Trimming stripped 0 bases from V and 14 bases from J, with 11 bases between. Germline V CDR1 and CDR2: SGHDN, FVKESK. The CDR3 is 12 residues long.

The chain couples TRBV28 to TRBJ2-7; TRBD2 matches 11 bases. This CDR3 comprises 17 residues. Germline trimming cut 6 bases from V and 4 bases from J; bases unmatched to any gene: 14. CDR1 is MDHEN, CDR2 SYDVKM, per germline. This CDR3 is CASSHLGASGRRYEQYF. The CDR3 DNA sequence: TGTGCCAGCAGCCACTTGGGCGCTAGCGGGAGGAGATACGAGCAGTACTTC.

J is TRBJ2-2 and V is TRBV27; D remains unclear. V dropped 6 bases and J dropped 2 bases, with 10 bases sitting between them. From germline, CDR1 is MNHEY and CDR2 SMNVEV (reference sequence). This CDR3 contains 14 residues. The CDR3 DNA follows: TGTGCCAGCAGGTCCTCGATAAACACCGGGGAGCTGTTTTTT. Translation: CASRSSINTGELFF.

The J gene is TRBJ1-2, the V gene TRBV4-1; D remains unclear. There are 15 residues in the CDR3. CDR1 is MGHRA and CDR2 is YSYEKL in the germline V gene. V lost 3 bases to trimming and J lost 6 bases, with 17 bases between them. The CDR3 DNA reads as TGCGCCAGCAGCCAGAATGATCGATCTGGGGATGGCTACACCTTC. It codes for CASSQNDRSGDGYTF.

This chain joins TRBV2 and TRBJ1-6; D not certain. The CDR3 has 14 residues. From germline, CDR1 is SNHLY and CDR2 FYNNEI. V lost 8 bases to trimming and J lost 10 bases, with 18 bases between them. The CDR3 sequence is CASGDLVSGSPLHF. The CDR3 DNA is TGTGCCAGCGGGGATTTAGTATCGGGGTCACCCCTCCACTTT.

The V call is TRBV14, the J call TRBJ1-2; no definite D call. V was clipped by 3 bases and J by 2 bases, with 7 bases between them. CDR1 SGHDN and CDR2 FVKESK come from the germline V gene. The CDR3 contains 13 residues. CDR3 coding DNA: TGTGCCAGCAGCCAGGGCGGGAACTATGGCTACACCTTC. Translating it yields CASSQGGNYGYTF.

J is TRBJ2-3 and V is TRBV5-4; 10 bases are a match to TRBD2. CDR1 is SGHNT, CDR2 YYREEE, per germline (reference sequence). The V gene end was trimmed by 1 base and the J gene end by 5 bases; junction bases not matched to a gene: 4. CDR3 length: 15 residues. The CDR3 DNA sequence: TGTGCCAGCAGCTTGTCTAGCGGGAGTCGAGATACGCAGTATTTT. This sequence encodes CASSLSSGSRDTQYF.

This clone was counted a few times. The chain is built from TRBV2 and TRBJ1-2; the D is unclear. Trimming pared 6 bases from V and 5 bases from J, leaving 7 bases between. Germline V lookup: CDR1 SNHLY, CDR2 FYNNEI. The CDR3 totals 11 residues. CDR3 in DNA: TGTGCCAGCAGGCTTTCTTATGGCTACACCTTC. Protein: CASRLSYGYTF.

This clone has only a few counts. This chain connects TRBV5-5 to TRBJ2-7, with TRBD1 matching over 9 bases. After removal of 6 bases from V and 6 bases from J, the junction contained 10 bases not matched to a gene. The germline gives CDR1 SGHKS, CDR2 YYEKEE (reference sequence). The CDR3 is 14 residues long. In DNA form, the CDR3 reads TGTGCCAGCAACAGACGGGACAGGGCGCCCGAGCAGTACTTC. Encoded protein: CASNRRDRAPEQYF.

CDR3 loop: CASALRDTIYF. CDR3 coding DNA: TGTGCCAGCGCCTTGAGGGACACCATATATTTT. The chain joins TRBV28 to TRBJ1-3; no definite D call. V lost 8 bases to trimming and J lost 8 bases, with 10 bases between them. The CDR3 has 11 residues. Germline CDR1 is MDHEN and CDR2 is SYDVKM.

The chain has TRBV7-9 and TRBJ2-3; D is ambiguous. CDR1 is SEHNR and CDR2 is FQNEAQ in the germline V gene (reference sequence). CDR3 length equals 14 residues. The V gene lost 8 bases and the J gene lost 3 bases, with 15 bases spanning the gap. This CDR3 is CASSRDGRTDTQYF. CDR3 bases: TGTGCCAGCTCTCGTGACGGGCGGACAGATACGCAGTATTTT.

The chain uses TRBV4-1 and TRBJ1-2, with D hard to call. The germline V gene encodes CDR1 MGHRA and CDR2 YSYEKL. V dropped 0 bases and J dropped 9 bases, with 11 bases sitting between them. This CDR3 is built from 13 residues. CDR3 bases: TGCGCCAGCAGCCAAGAAACGGGGATCAGCTACACCTTC. Amino acids: CASSQETGISYTF.

The chain combines TRBV7-3 with TRBJ1-3; D is unresolved. Germline V gene lookup returns CDR1 SGHTA and CDR2 FQGTGA. Trimming removed 1 base at V and 0 bases at J, with 7 bases between. The CDR3 extends over 15 amino acids. The CDR3 DNA sequence: TGTGCCAGCAGCTTAAACAGTAACTCTGGAAACACCATATATTTT. Translating gives CASSLNSNSGNTIYF.

This clone was observed a handful of times. This chain connects TRBV10-3 to TRBJ1-4; D not certain. The V end was cut by 0 bases, the J end by 12 bases, with 8 bases between. The V gene's germline CDR1 is ENHRY and CDR2 SYGVKD. The CDR3 is made up of 12 amino acids. This CDR3 is CAISESAQQLFF. CDR3 sequence (DNA): TGTGCCATCAGTGAGTCAGCCCAGCAACTGTTTTTT.

The chain employs TRBV2 and TRBJ1-4; D gene unclear. V was shortened by 6 bases and J by 0 bases, with 11 bases between the two germline ends. Per germline, CDR1 SNHLY and CDR2 FYNNEI. The length of the CDR3 is 15 residues. CDR3 sequence: CASSLEFPTNEKLFF. The CDR3 coding sequence is TGTGCCAGCAGCCTCGAGTTTCCAACTAATGAAAAACTGTTTTTT.